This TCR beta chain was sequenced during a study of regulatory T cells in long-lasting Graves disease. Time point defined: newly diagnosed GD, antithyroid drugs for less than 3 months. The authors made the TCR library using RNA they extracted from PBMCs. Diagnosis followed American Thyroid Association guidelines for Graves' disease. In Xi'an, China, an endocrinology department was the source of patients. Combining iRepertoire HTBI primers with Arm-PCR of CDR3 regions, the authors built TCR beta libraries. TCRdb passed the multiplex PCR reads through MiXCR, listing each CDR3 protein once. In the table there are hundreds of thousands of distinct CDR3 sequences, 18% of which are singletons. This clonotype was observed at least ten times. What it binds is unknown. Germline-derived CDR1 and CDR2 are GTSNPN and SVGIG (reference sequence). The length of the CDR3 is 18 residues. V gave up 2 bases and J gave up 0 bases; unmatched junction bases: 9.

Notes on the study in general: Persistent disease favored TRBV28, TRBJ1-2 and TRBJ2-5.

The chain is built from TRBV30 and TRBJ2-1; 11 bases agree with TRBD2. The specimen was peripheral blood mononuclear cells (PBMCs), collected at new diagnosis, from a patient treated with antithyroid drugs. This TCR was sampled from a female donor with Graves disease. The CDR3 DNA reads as TGTGCCTGGAGTACGACTAGCGGGGCGAGAAGCTCCTACAATGAGCAGTTCTTC. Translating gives CAWSTTSGARSSYNEQFF.